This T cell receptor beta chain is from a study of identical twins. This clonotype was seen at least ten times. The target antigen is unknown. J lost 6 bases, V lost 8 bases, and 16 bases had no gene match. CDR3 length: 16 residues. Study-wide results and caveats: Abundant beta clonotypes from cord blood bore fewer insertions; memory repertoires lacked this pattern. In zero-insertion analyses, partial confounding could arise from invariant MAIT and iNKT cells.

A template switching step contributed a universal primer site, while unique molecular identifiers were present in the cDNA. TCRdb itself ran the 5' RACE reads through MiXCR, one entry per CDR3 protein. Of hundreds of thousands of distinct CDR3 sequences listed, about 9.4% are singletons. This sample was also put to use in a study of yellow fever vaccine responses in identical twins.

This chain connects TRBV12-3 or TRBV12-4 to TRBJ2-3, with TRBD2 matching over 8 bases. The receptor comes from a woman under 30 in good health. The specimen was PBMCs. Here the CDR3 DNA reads TGTGCCAGCGGCCAGAAAGTAGCGGGGATGGGGGATACGCAGTATTTT. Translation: CASGQKVAGMGDTQYF.